These T cell receptor beta chains were read from a single sample in a study of cytomegalovirus exposure and HLA in healthy donors. Generated by immunoSEQ multiplex PCR, the TCRdb table keeps only in-frame clones and is missing some. The sample carries some 110,000 clones, roughly 69% recorded once. Sequences were obtained from PBMCs. Receptors were obtained from a woman aged 25 to 39 in good health and CMV-seronegative. The conserved cysteine and the conserved F or W are not part of the CDR3 here. Part of the rows lack a size; the others show once, few, many or a class for expanded clones.

abundance	v_gene	j_gene	CDR3aa
-	TRBV11-2	TRBJ2-7	ASSFDSGRHEQY
-	TRBV7-8	TRBJ1-4	ASSYRRANEKLF
-	TRBV30	TRBJ2-5	AWSAPGVETQY
few	TRBV27	TRBJ2-7	ASSLGLAGVYEQY
few	TRBV5-1	TRBJ2-7	ASRTAGGRSSTSGRISYEQY
-	TRBV28	TRBJ2-2	ASTDRRPTGELF
-	TRBV5-1	TRBJ2-2	ASSSYGELF
-	TRBV9	TRBJ2-7	ASSTGLAGFEQY
-	TRBV7-2	TRBJ1-2	ASSPRGRGYT
-	TRBV5-1	TRBJ1-2	ASSLDTGTGKGYT
-	TRBV20-1	TRBJ1-2	KNPTAYGYT
-	TRBV4-2	TRBJ1-3	ASSPGGSSGNTIY
-	TRBV5-6	TRBJ2-1	ASRPTSGRLNEQF